The rows below give T cell receptor beta chains drawn from one sample of a study of blood T cells in healthy people across ages. TCRdb fed the 5' RACE reads into MiXCR, producing one record per CDR3 protein. The sample carries roughly 900,000 distinct CDR3 sequences, about 30% recorded once. The sequenced sample was blood. The receptor source for this set is a woman older than 75 in good health. CDR3s include the opening cysteine and the closing phenylalanine or tryptophan. A D gene is named only where the DNA matches it firmly.

j_call v_call d_call cdr3_aa
TRBJ1-1 TRBV2 . CASSHKDTEAFF
TRBJ2-6 TRBV6-5 TRBD1 CASSSRQGARPGANVLTF
TRBJ1-1 TRBV25-1 . CASSAGLGTTEAFF
TRBJ1-5 TRBV20-1 . CSARPGARREPQHF
. TRBV7-2 . CASSLGRGSKETQYF
TRBJ1-3 TRBV7-2 TRBD1 CASSIGQARRNTIYF
TRBJ2-5 TRBV7-2 . CANSLHGLQEETQYF
TRBJ1-6 TRBV4-3 . CASSQVRQGGSPLHF
TRBJ2-1 TRBV6-1 TRBD1 CASSARTGQGGQFF
TRBJ2-5 TRBV3-1 . CAGSQLQGRGLGETQYF
TRBJ1-2 TRBV7-6 TRBD1 CASSLSDRGNGYTF
TRBJ1-2 TRBV9 TRBD1 CACSADRGINYGYTF
TRBJ1-5 TRBV10-3 . CAIGGTIDQPQHF
TRBJ1-5 TRBV7-2 . CASSLVGAGQPQHF
TRBJ2-5 TRBV7-2 . CASSSSAGRNEQYF
TRBJ2-5 TRBV5-1 TRBD2 CASSLGGSGGLQETQYF
TRBJ2-3 TRBV5-1 . CASSSGRRRDTQYF
TRBJ2-5 TRBV15 . CATSRDREETQYF
TRBJ2-3 TRBV12-3/TRBV12-4 . CASSSRSADTQYF
. TRBV29-1 . CSVDGGNEQYF
TRBJ2-6 TRBV19 . CASSPAGANALTF
TRBJ2-3 TRBV19 . CASSSPGATDTQYF
TRBJ1-5 TRBV20-1 TRBD1 CSARETRGQIQPQHF
TRBJ2-3 TRBV20-1 TRBD2 CSATTSGGPPDTQYF
TRBJ2-1 TRBV4-1 . CASSQEGATVGNEQFF
TRBJ2-2 TRBV6-2/TRBV6-3 TRBD2 CASRRLSGLNTGELFF
TRBJ2-5 TRBV14 TRBD2 CASSQIIAGGPQYF
TRBJ2-2 TRBV25-1 . CASSDSNRNTGELFF
TRBJ1-5 TRBV30 TRBD1 CAPVLFRQGVQPQHF
TRBJ2-1 TRBV12-3/TRBV12-4 . CASRARGATFF
TRBJ2-3 TRBV7-4 TRBD1 CASNARTGNTDTQYF
TRBJ2-5 TRBV11-2 . CASRKTGLETQYF
TRBJ2-7 TRBV11-2 . CASSLDLGLRYEQYF
TRBJ1-4 TRBV3-1 . CASSQESWRTNEKLFF
TRBJ2-7 TRBV6-2/TRBV6-3 TRBD1 CASSPGTGLNEQYF
TRBJ2-1 TRBV18 TRBD1 CASSPGTGMVDEQFF
TRBJ2-1 TRBV5-6 . CASSVDPIDEQFF
TRBJ1-2 TRBV7-2 . CASSSPLRPNYGYTF
TRBJ2-3 TRBV5-1 TRBD1 CASSYWDRDQQDTQYF
TRBJ2-2 TRBV29-1 . CSVDVRGTGELFF
TRBJ2-7 TRBV30 . CAWSYGFVPYEQYF
TRBJ1-5 TRBV15 TRBD1 CATSRTFVDRNNQPQHF
TRBJ2-3 TRBV7-2 TRBD1 CASSLGDRGSTDTQYF
TRBJ2-1 TRBV19 TRBD2 CASRSGAGGYNEQFF
TRBJ2-3 TRBV5-1 . CASSLRDTSPTGTQYF
TRBJ2-3 TRBV27 . CASQGRLSTDTQYF
TRBJ2-2 TRBV2 . CASSSLGAIGELFF
TRBJ2-1 TRBV9 TRBD2 CASSVDSGGASYNEQFF
TRBJ1-1 TRBV11-2 TRBD1 CASSLVDRGARTQAFF
TRBJ1-2 TRBV28 . CASSSPDPRGYGYTF